This T cell receptor beta chain was identified during a study of regulatory T cells in long-lasting Graves disease. Overall study context: Disease was considered persistent Graves' disease after over 5 years of antithyroid drugs (with positive TSH receptor antibodies).

This CDR3 is built from 14 residues. Trimming at V came to 6 bases and at J to 9 bases, leaving 4 bases not matched to a gene. The time point is: persistent/refractory GD, antithyroid drugs over 5 years with positive TRAb. PBMCs were the source of the RNA used for TCR sequencing. CDR3 regions were amplified by Arm-PCR using iRepertoire HTBI primers to build TCR beta libraries. TCRdb re-analysed the multiplex PCR reads in MiXCR, keeping a single row per CDR3 protein. This table holds about 300,000 distinct CDR3 sequences, roughly 21% found once. Here the sequenced sample was peripheral blood mononuclear cells (PBMCs), taken when the disease was refractory, from a patient treated with antithyroid drugs. V gene TRBV12-3 or TRBV12-4 combines with J gene TRBJ2-1; 14 nucleotides line up with TRBD2. The sequence was collected from a female donor with Graves disease. CDR3 in DNA: TGTGCCAGCAGAAAAGGACTAGCGGGAGGTGAGCAGTTCTTC. Amino acids: CASRKGLAGGEQFF.